The 3 T cell receptor beta chains given below trace back to one sample, sequenced in a study of T cell changes during pregnancy in multiple sclerosis. Here immunoSEQ multiplex PCR was the method, and the copy in TCRdb shows in-frame clones only, minus some. The table shows under 70,000 clones, with over 90% occurring only once. The input for sequencing was CD4+ T cells from peripheral blood mononuclear cells, taken after pregnancy. The receptor source for this set is a female donor with multiple sclerosis, enrolled in a pregnancy study.

V and J are TRBV6-1 and TRBJ1-5; D is unresolved. Germline CDR1 is MNHNS and CDR2 is SASEGT. Trimming left V 1 base short and J 7 bases short, with 17 bases between. The CDR3 extends over 16 amino acids. The CDR3, as DNA: TGTGCCAGCAGTGAAGTAATCGGGTTAGCGGACCAGCCCCAGCATTTT. This sequence encodes CASSEVIGLADQPQHF.

The chain couples TRBV11-2 to TRBJ1-1; the D is unclear. Trimming pared 1 base from V and 9 bases from J, leaving 9 bases between. The germline V gene has CDR1 SGHAT and CDR2 FQNNGV. This CDR3 comprises 12 residues. The CDR3 spells CASSLAGGKAFF. CDR3 in DNA: TGTGCCAGCAGCTTAGCCGGAGGGAAAGCTTTCTTT.

The V gene is TRBV9, the J gene TRBJ1-6, with a weak D call TRBD1 (5 bases). This CDR3 contains 17 residues. Germline V gene lookup returns CDR1 SGDLS and CDR2 YYNGEE. Trimming took 4 bases from V and 0 from J, leaving 14 bases between them. The CDR3 nucleotides are TGTGCCAGCAGCCCTCGGGGGGAGAGCTCCTATAATTCACCCCTCCACTTT. Translating it yields CASSPRGESSYNSPLHF.